This TCR beta chain was identified during a study of T-cell memory formation after mild COVID-19. Whole-study results and caveats: Specificity for SARS-CoV-2 was not confirmed among the second-wave clones peaking on day 37. There was a balanced CD4/CD8 profile in clones contracting day 15 to 85, and later expanders leaned CD4+. Pre-infection memory already had some responding clones, implying cross-reactive memory joined.

TCRdb re-called the 5' RACE reads with MiXCR, one entry per CDR3 protein. The data show some 210,000 distinct CDR3 sequences, 10% seen once. Ten or more counts support this clonotype. Its antigen is as yet unknown. The receptor comes from a man between 18 and 35 years old who had mild COVID-19 (a few samples of this study predate the infection). Cell type and time point are not known. Material for sequencing was PBMCs or a T cell subset sorted from them (not recorded which).

This CDR3 is CASSSTSGGAREQYF. CDR3 nucleotide sequence: TGCGCCAGCAGCTCAACTAGCGGGGGGGCGAGAGAGCAGTACTTC. V and J are TRBV5-1 and TRBJ2-7; 13 nucleotides align to TRBD2. Germline V CDR1 and CDR2: SGHRS, YFSETQ. V lost 3 bases and J lost 7; bases outside the gene matches: 7. The CDR3 runs 15 residues.